One and the same sample provided the 9 T cell receptor beta chains below, sequenced in a study of CD8+ T cells in alopecia areata. Extraction of RNA preceded its reverse transcription into cDNA, which served as the sequencing template. Profiled with immunoSEQ multiplex PCR; TCRdb holds only in-frame clones, not every one. The profile covers roughly 140,000 clones, with 82% appearing a single time and around a quarter taken by the ten largest. The treatment is: oral pan-JAK inhibitor, 5-10 mg twice daily. Sample: CD8+ T cells sorted from blood, taken at week 4, from a patient treated with tofacitinib. Every receptor here comes from a human donor with alopecia areata.

The V call is TRBV5-8, the J call TRBJ2-7; D unclear. This CDR3 has 13 amino acids. The germline V gene has CDR1 SGHTS and CDR2 YDEGEE. V shed 4 bases and J shed 7 bases, with 15 bases lying between them. For the CDR3, the DNA is TGTGCCAGCAGCCCGTACCGGGCCCAGGAGCAGTACTTC. As protein: CASSPYRAQEQYF.

Turning to this clone: This sample also contains other DNA sequences that code for the same CDR3. The genes are TRBV29-1 and TRBJ2-6; 8 positions match TRBD1. The junction had 6 bases not matched to a gene; V was cut back by 5 bases and J by 0 bases. This CDR3 region has 16 residues. CDR1 and CDR2 (germline): SQVTM, ANQGSEA. The CDR3, as DNA: TGCAGCGTTCTGGGACAGGTCCGCTCTGGGGCCAACGTCCTGACTTTC. Amino acid sequence: CSVLGQVRSGANVLTF.

The V call is TRBV15, the J call TRBJ2-5, with a weak D call TRBD1 (6 bases). CDR3 length: 13 amino acids. V lost 3 bases and J 2 bases, leaving 7 bases between the germline ends. Germline values: CDR1 LNHNV, CDR2 YYDKDF (reference sequence). CDR3: CATSRDRQETQYF. Here the CDR3 DNA reads TGTGCCACCAGCAGGGACAGACAAGAGACCCAGTACTTC.

The V gene is TRBV13, the J gene TRBJ2-7; D gene uncertain. V dropped 0 bases and J dropped 5 bases, with 14 bases sitting between them. The germline CDR1 and CDR2 sequences are PRHDT and FYEKMQ (reference sequence). The CDR3 has 15 amino acids. CDR3 coding DNA: TGTGCCAGCAGCTTAGGAGGTAACTATTTTGACGAGCAGTACTTC. The encoded protein is CASSLGGNYFDEQYF.

The chain employs TRBV4-1 and TRBJ1-4; 8 bases align to TRBD1. The trim removed 4 bases at V and 3 bases at J, leaving 16 bases unmatched. Germline V gene sequence: CDR1 MGHRA, CDR2 YSYEKL. The CDR3 length is 19 residues. The CDR3 nucleotides are TGCGCCAGCAGCCTACCACCGGGGACAGGTTGGAGTGCTAATGAAAAACTGTTTTTT. Its protein product is CASSLPPGTGWSANEKLFF.

The chain combines TRBV7-9 with TRBJ1-6, with 8 bases identical to TRBD1. Unmatched junction bases numbered 12, after V lost 4 bases and J lost 10 bases. This CDR3 has 16 amino acids. The V gene's germline CDR1 is SEHNR and CDR2 FQNEAQ (reference sequence). For the CDR3, the DNA is TGTGCCAGCAGCTCAACTTGGACAGGGATGCGATCACCCCTCCACTTT. As protein: CASSSTWTGMRSPLHF.

This clone was observed once. This chain uses TRBV29-1 with TRBJ2-2; D remains ambiguous. Germline V CDR1 and CDR2: SQVTM, ANQGSEA. Between the trimmed V and J ends, which lost 1 base and 5 bases, there was a span of 8 bases. This CDR3 spans 13 amino acids. The CDR3 here is CSVEGVLTGELFF. Written as DNA, the CDR3 is TGCAGCGTTGAAGGGGTTCTGACCGGGGAGCTGTTTTTT.

This clone appeared once. This sequence joins TRBV6-6 and TRBJ2-7; 7 bases are a match to TRBD1. This CDR3 has 14 residues. V shed 5 bases and J 4 bases; nucleotides not matched to a gene: 8. Germline CDR1 is MNHNY and CDR2 is SVGAGI (reference sequence). CDR3 sequence reads: CASSLSGTVYEQYF. The CDR3 nucleotides are TGTGCCAGCAGTCTATCCGGGACAGTGTACGAGCAGTACTTC.

The V call is TRBV13, the J call TRBJ2-7; 11 bases agree with TRBD1. Germline V gene lookup returns CDR1 PRHDT and CDR2 FYEKMQ (reference sequence). The CDR3 is made up of 15 amino acids. V was clipped by 5 bases and J by 5 bases; unmatched bases: 8. The CDR3 loop reads CASSARDRGGDEQYF. Written as DNA, the CDR3 is TGTGCCAGCAGCGCCCGGGACAGGGGGGGCGACGAGCAGTACTTC. Full variable domain (rest looked up from reference TRBV13 and TRBJ2-7): AAGVIQSPRHLIKEKRETATLKCYPIPRHDTVYWYQQGPGQDPQFLISFYEKMQSDKGSIPDRFSAQQFSDYHSELNMSSLELGDSALYFCASSARDRGGDEQYFGPGTRLTVT.